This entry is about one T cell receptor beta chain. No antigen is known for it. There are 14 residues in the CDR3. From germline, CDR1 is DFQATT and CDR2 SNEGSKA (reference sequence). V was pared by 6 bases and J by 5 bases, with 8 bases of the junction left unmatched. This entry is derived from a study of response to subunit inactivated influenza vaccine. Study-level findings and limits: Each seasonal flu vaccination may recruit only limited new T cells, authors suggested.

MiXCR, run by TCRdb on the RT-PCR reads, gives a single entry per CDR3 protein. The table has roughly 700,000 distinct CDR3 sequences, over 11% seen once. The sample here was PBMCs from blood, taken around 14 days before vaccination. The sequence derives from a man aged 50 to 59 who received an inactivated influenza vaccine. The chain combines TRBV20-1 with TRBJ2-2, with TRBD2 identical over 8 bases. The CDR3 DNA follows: TGCAGTGCGCCGGGACTAGACTTAACCGGGGAGCTGTTTTTT. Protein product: CSAPGLDLTGELFF.